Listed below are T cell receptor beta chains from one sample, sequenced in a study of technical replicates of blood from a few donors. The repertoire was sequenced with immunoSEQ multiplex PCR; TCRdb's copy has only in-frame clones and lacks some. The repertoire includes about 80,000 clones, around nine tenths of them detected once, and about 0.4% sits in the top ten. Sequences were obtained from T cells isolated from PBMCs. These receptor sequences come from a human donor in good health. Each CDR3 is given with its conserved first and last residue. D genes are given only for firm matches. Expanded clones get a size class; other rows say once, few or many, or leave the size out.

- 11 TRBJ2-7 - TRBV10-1 TGCGCCAGCTCCCAGGGCTACGAGCAGTACTTC CASSQGYEQYF
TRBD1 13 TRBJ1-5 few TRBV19 TGTGCCAGTAGTATGACAGGGGATCAGCCCCAGCATTTT CASSMTGDQPQHF
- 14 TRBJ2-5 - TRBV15 TGTGCCACCAGTCCGCGACAGCTCCAAGAGACCCAGTACTTC CATSPRQLQETQYF
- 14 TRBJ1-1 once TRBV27 TGTGCCAGCAGGACCTGGAGGGAGGAAACTGAAGCTTTCTTT CASRTWREETEAFF
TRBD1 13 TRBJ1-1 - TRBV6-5 TGTGCCAGCACCCGACAGGGGGACACTGAAGCTTTCTTT CASTRQGDTEAFF
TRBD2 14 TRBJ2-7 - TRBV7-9 TGTGCCAGCAGCTTAAGGGAGGGCCACGACGAGCAGTACTTC CASSLREGHDEQYF
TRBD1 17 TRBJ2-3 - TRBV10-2 TGCGCCAGCGGCGATCCGCGACAGGGAATTAGGACAGATACGCAGTATTTT CASGDPRQGIRTDTQYF
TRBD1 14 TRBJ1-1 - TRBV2 TGTGCCAGCGCCCATGGACAGGGGAACACTGAAGCTTTCTTT CASAHGQGNTEAFF
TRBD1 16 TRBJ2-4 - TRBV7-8 TGTGCCAGCAGCTTAGGACAGGGCCTTGTCAAAAACATTCAGTACTTC CASSLGQGLVKNIQYF
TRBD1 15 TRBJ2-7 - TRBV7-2 TGTGCCAGCAGCTTAGGGGACAGGGGACCCTACGAGCAGTACTTC CASSLGDRGPYEQYF
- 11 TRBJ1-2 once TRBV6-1 TGTGCCAGCAGAGGAGGGGCTGGCTACACCTTC CASRGGAGYTF
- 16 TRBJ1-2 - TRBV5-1 TGCGCCAGCAGCACACTCGGAGGACGGCAAAATTATGGCTACACCTTC CASSTLGGRQNYGYTF
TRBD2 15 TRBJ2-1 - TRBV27 TGTGCCAGCAGCTTACTAGCGGGAGGCTACAATGAGCAGTTCTTC CASSLLAGGYNEQFF
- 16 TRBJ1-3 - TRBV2 TGTGCCAGCATTGGGCAGGGCTTCAGCTCTGGAAACACCATATATTTT CASIGQGFSSGNTIYF
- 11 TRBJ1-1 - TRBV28 TGTGCCAGCACCTCGGGCCCCCAGGGTTTCTTT CASTSGPQGFF
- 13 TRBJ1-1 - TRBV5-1 TGCGCCAGCAGCTTAGATCGGGGGGATCGGGCTTTCTTT CASSLDRGDRAFF
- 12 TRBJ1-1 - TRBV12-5 TGTGCTAGTGGTTTGAGGGGAACTGAAGCTTTCTTT CASGLRGTEAFF
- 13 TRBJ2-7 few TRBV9 TGTGCCAGCAGCGATTCTAGCAGTTACGAGCAGTACTTC CASSDSSSYEQYF
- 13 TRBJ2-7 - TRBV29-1 TGCAGCGTCCTTTCGACAGTTATCTACGAGCAGTACTTC CSVLSTVIYEQYF
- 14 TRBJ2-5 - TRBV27 TGTGCCAGCAGTTTAATAGCGGCCCAAGAGACCCAGTACTTC CASSLIAAQETQYF
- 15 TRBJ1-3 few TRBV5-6 TGTGCCAGCAGCTACCAAACAGGGATTGGAAACACCATATATTTT CASSYQTGIGNTIYF
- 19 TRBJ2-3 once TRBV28 TGTGCCAGCAGTTCGATATATGTAAGAACCGGGATACCCACAGATACGCAGTATTTT CASSSIYVRTGIPTDTQYF
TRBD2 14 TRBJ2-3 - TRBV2 TGTGCCAGCAGTGGGACTAGCGGTCTAGATACGCAGTATTTT CASSGTSGLDTQYF
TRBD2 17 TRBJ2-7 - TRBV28 TGTGCCAGCAGTATCCAAATCCAGAGCGGGACTAGTCGCGAGCAGTACTTC CASSIQIQSGTSREQYF
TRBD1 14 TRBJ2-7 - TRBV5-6 TGTGCCAGCAGCTTTGGACAGGGGGAAATCGAGCAGTACTTC CASSFGQGEIEQYF
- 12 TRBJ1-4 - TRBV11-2 TGTGCCAGTGGACACCTTAATGAAAAACTGTTTTTT CASGHLNEKLFF
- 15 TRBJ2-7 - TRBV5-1 TGCGCCAGCAGCTTGGGGAGGGATCCATCCTACGAGCAGTACTTC CASSLGRDPSYEQYF
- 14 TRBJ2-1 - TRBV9 TGTGCCAGCAGCGTCCCGGAGCTGCCCAATGAGCAGTTCTTC CASSVPELPNEQFF
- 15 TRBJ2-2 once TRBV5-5 TGTGCCAGCAGCTTGGCCTCAGTAAACACCGGGGAGCTGTTTTTT CASSLASVNTGELFF
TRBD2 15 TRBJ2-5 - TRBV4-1 TGCGCCAGCAGCCAGTTAGCGGGAGGACAAGAGACCCAGTACTTC CASSQLAGGQETQYF
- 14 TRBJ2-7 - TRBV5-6 TGTGCCAGCAGCGGGACTCCCCTCGGGGACGAGCAGTACTTC CASSGTPLGDEQYF
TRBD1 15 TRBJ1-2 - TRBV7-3 TGTGCCAGCAGCTTAAGTCAGGGGGCATACTATGGCTACACCTTC CASSLSQGAYYGYTF
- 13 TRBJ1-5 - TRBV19 TGTGCCAGTAGTTCAGGGGGCAATCAGCCCCAGCATTTT CASSSGGNQPQHF
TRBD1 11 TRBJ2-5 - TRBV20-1 TGCAGTGCCGGGACAGGGGAGACCCAGTACTTC CSAGTGETQYF
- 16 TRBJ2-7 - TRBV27 TGTGCCAGCAGTTTATCGGAGGGGGCTAACTCCTACGAGCAGTACTTC CASSLSEGANSYEQYF
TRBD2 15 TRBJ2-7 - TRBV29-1 TGCAGCGTTGATCATAGCGGGAGGGGACCCTACGAGCAGTACTTC CSVDHSGRGPYEQYF
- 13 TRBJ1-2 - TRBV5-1 TGCGCCAGCAGCCGGGACTCCGCCTATGGCTACACCTTC CASSRDSAYGYTF
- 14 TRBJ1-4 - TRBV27 TGTGCCAGCAGTTCTACCCCCAGCGGGGAAAAACTGTTTTTT CASSSTPSGEKLFF
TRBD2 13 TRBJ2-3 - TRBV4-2 TGTGCCAGCAAGCCGGCGGGAGAGGCCCCGCAGTATTTT CASKPAGEAPQYF
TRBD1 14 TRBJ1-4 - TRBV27 TGTGCCAGCAGTTTATACAGGGGGAACGAAAAACTGTTTTTT CASSLYRGNEKLFF
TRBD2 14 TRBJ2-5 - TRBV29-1 TGCAGCGTTATTAGCGGGAGGGCTAAGGAGACCCAGTACTTC CSVISGRAKETQYF
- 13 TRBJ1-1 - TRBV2 TGTGCCAGCAGACTACTTACAAGCACTGAAGCTTTCTTT CASRLLTSTEAFF